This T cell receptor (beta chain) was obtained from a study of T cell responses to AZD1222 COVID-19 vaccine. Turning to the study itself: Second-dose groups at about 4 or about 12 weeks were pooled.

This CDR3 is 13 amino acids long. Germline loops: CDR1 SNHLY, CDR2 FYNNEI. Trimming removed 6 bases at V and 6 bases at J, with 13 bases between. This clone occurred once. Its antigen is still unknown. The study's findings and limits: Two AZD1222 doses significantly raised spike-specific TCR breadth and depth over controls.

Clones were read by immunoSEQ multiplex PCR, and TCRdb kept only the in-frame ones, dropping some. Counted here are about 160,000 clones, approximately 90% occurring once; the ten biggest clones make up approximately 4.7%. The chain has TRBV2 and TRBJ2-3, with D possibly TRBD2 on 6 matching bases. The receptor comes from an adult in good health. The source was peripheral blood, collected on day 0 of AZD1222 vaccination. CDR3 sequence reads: CASRGLSVDTQYF. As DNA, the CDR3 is TGTGCCAGCAGAGGACTATCTGTGGATACGCAGTATTTT.